The T cell receptor beta chain under discussion was sequenced for a study of blood T cell repertoires in COVID-19. The wider study: COVID-19 samples collected from the United States, Italy and Spain covered acute and convalescent phases. T cells, B-cell-depleted T cells, or PBMCs supplied cDNA or gDNA.

As handled by the study authors: Amplification from reference gene primers served as the basis for estimated nucleated cell counts. The table came from immunoSEQ multiplex PCR; TCRdb's copy has only in-frame clones and leaves some out. The V and J calls and clone size were taken over from that table, and D and trimming were inferred from the DNA. This sample has roughly 100,000 clones, with 71% found just once. Source material: peripheral blood. The receptor comes from a human donor with acute or convalescent COVID-19. The donor label of this sample is uncertain.

The CDR3 loop is CASSYSRAEGPAGNQPQHF. In DNA, the CDR3 is TGTGCCAGCAGTTACTCGAGGGCGGAGGGGCCAGCCGGCAATCAGCCCCAGCATTTT. The gene calls are TRBV6-2 or TRBV6-3 and TRBJ1-5; perhaps TRBD1 as D (5 bases). Trimming stripped 0 bases from V and 2 bases from J, with 20 bases between. In germline, CDR1 is MNHEY, CDR2 SVGEGT. The CDR3 runs 19 residues.